Presented here are 21 T cell receptor beta chains from one specimen sequenced in a study of T cells in Graves' hyperthyroidism and ophthalmopathy (dated by TCRdb to the late 2010s). The receptor library was made with multiplex PCR. Sequencing was carried out with an Illumina HiSeq 2000. The TCR beta CDR3 regions were amplified from the RNA transcripts. The TCR CDR3 was subjected to a first round of RT-PCR using the HTBI primer set and the Qiagen OneStep RT-PCR kit. Using fastp at Q25 and MiXCR, TCRdb reprocessed the public reads and kept productive beta chains. For every CDR3 protein sequence, its rows merge into one entry that carries the most common genes and DNA. The sample profile shows roughly 500,000 distinct CDR3 sequences; about 45% of them were found once. The ten largest clonotypes hold around 47% of the sample. Input material: peripheral blood or thyroid tissue (not recorded which). All receptors come from an adult woman with Graves' disease, either hyperthyroidism or ophthalmopathy (not recorded which).

The genes are TRBV4-3 and TRBJ2-2; D is possibly TRBD1 or TRBD2 (5 bases each). This CDR3 has 12 amino acids. Germline-derived CDR1 and CDR2 are LGHNA and YSLEER. Deletions cut 1 base from V and 9 bases from J, with 6 bases between. CDR3 DNA: TGCGCCAGCAGCCAAGGGGACCGGGAGCTGTTTTTT. Translated: CASSQGDRELFF.

This clonotype was seen many times. This chain uses TRBV12-3 or TRBV12-4 with TRBJ1-2; the match to TRBD1 covers 7 bases. The CDR3 is 14 residues long. J was trimmed by 7 bases and V by 6 bases; bases with no gene match: 11. The CDR3 DNA reads TGTGCCAGCAGGTCCAACAGGGGTGGAGTTGGCTACACCTTC. Protein: CASRSNRGGVGYTF.

In its sample, this clonotype was seen many times. The chain couples TRBV5-6 to TRBJ1-2; no firm D call. This CDR3 has 13 residues. V lost 4 bases to trimming and J lost 8 bases, with 15 bases between them. CDR1 is SGHDT, CDR2 YYEEEE, per germline. CDR3 sequence: CASSPDTVGGYTF. As DNA, the CDR3 is TGTGCCAGCAGCCCTGACACCGTCGGGGGCTACACCTTC.

This clonotype was counted many times. The genes are TRBV20-1 and TRBJ2-7; the D is unclear. Looked up from germline, CDR1 is DFQATT and CDR2 is SNEGSKA (reference sequence). Trimming cost V 5 bases and J 5 bases, with 7 bases left between them. The CDR3 is made up of 10 amino acids. CDR3 in DNA: TGCAGTGCTTATTTCAACGAGCAGTACTTC. Translation gives CSAYFNEQYF.

This clonotype occurred a few times. The rearrangement uses TRBV20-1 and TRBJ1-5; D ambiguous. The V end was cut by 1 base, the J end by 6 bases, with 19 bases between. The CDR3 loop spans 16 amino acids. Germline values: CDR1 DFQATT, CDR2 SNEGSKA (reference sequence). The CDR3 is CSARVKYGGMGQPQHF. Here the CDR3 DNA reads TGCAGTGCTAGAGTTAAGTACGGAGGGATGGGTCAGCCCCAGCATTTT.

This clonotype has a count of ten or more. The chain recombines TRBV9 with TRBJ2-5; 7 bases are a match to TRBD1. Trimming removed 0 bases from V and 4 bases from J; junction bases left unmatched: 9. Germline CDR1 SGDLS, CDR2 YYNGEE. This CDR3 spans 16 amino acids. CDR3 DNA sequence: TGTGCCAGCAGCGTAGCGGGAAGCAGGGGGTTAGAGACCCAGTACTTC. Its translation is CASSVAGSRGLETQYF.

This clonotype was counted ten times or more. This chain connects TRBV29-1 to TRBJ1-1; TRBD1 might be the D (6 bases). With 4 bases removed from V and 2 bases from J, the gap between germline ends came to 8 bases. The CDR3 covers 12 residues. The germline CDR1 and CDR2 sequences are SQVTM and ANQGSEA. CDR3 in DNA: TGCAGCGTTGTGGGACAAAACACTGAAGCTTTCTTT. It is translated as CSVVGQNTEAFF.

V gene TRBV7-2 combines with J gene TRBJ1-2; TRBD1 matches 7 bases. CDR3 length equals 13 residues. V trimming: 10 bases; J trimming: 7 bases; junction bases outside the gene matches: 12. CDR1 SGHTA and CDR2 FQGNSA come from the germline V gene. The CDR3 DNA reads as TGTGCCAACCTGGACAGGTCGTTCGGTGGCTACACCTTC. It codes for CANLDRSFGGYTF.

This clonotype was seen only once. CDR3 residues: CASSRAGALEAFF. CDR3 bases: TGTGCCAGCAGTCGAGCAGGGGCCTTAGAAGCTTTCTTT. The gene calls are TRBV7-9 and TRBJ1-1, with D possibly being TRBD1 (6 bases). The V and J ends lost 6 bases and 8 bases respectively, with 16 bases between them. The CDR3 loop spans 13 amino acids. Looked up from germline, CDR1 is SEHNR and CDR2 is FQNEAQ (reference sequence).

CDR3 DNA sequence: TGTGCCAGCAGCGTAGGTTGGCGCGTCACTGAAGCTTTCTTT. It codes for CASSVGWRVTEAFF. V and J are TRBV9 and TRBJ1-1; D gene ambiguous. The CDR3 is 14 amino acids. Germline CDR1 SGDLS, CDR2 YYNGEE. V was pared by 0 bases and J by 4 bases, with 10 bases between.

V usage is TRBV6-6 and J usage is TRBJ2-3; D uncertain. The CDR3 extends over 15 amino acids. From germline, CDR1 is MNHNY and CDR2 SVGAGI (reference sequence). V was clipped by 8 bases and J by 0 bases, with 15 bases between them. The CDR3 DNA follows: TGTGCCAGCGGATACCGACAACTAAGCACAGATACGCAGTATTTT. Translated, it gives CASGYRQLSTDTQYF.

This clonotype appeared a single time. The rearrangement joins TRBV2 to TRBJ1-5; TRBD1 might be the D (5 bases). Germline CDR1 SNHLY, CDR2 FYNNEI. V lost 3 bases and J lost 1, with 13 bases in between. This CDR3 has 16 residues. The CDR3 nucleotides are TGTGCCAGCAGTGAGGAAACCGGGGGAAGCAATCAGCCCCAGCATTTT. Translation gives CASSEETGGSNQPQHF. Based on the CDR3 plus reference TRBV2 and TRBJ1-5, the full variable domain is EPEVTQTPSHQVTQMGQEVILRCVPISNHLYFYWYRQILGQKVEFLVSFYNNEISEKSEIFDDQFSVERPDGSNFTLKIRSTKLEDSAMYFCASSEETGGSNQPQHFGDGTRLSIL.

The rearrangement joins TRBV20-1 to TRBJ2-7, with D perhaps matching TRBD2 (6 bases). The CDR3 is 14 amino acids. Trimming cost V 1 base and J 2 bases, with 12 bases left between them. The germline V gene encodes CDR1 DFQATT and CDR2 SNEGSKA (reference sequence). The CDR3 here is CSARAPTSTYEQYF. DNA of the CDR3: TGCAGTGCTAGAGCGCCTACTAGCACCTACGAGCAGTACTTC.

This clonotype came up a few times. The chain carries TRBV19 and TRBJ1-1; D gene unclear. This CDR3 region has 15 residues. Germline-derived CDR1 and CDR2 are LNHDA and SQIVND (reference sequence). V was clipped by 5 bases and J by 3 bases, with 16 bases between them. The CDR3 loop reads CASSVRGSLYTEAFF. In nucleotides, the CDR3 is TGTGCCAGTAGTGTTCGCGGTTCTCTCTACACTGAAGCTTTCTTT.

The chain combines TRBV9 with TRBJ2-7; D is perhaps TRBD1 (7 bases). The CDR3 totals 17 residues. Germline V gene lookup returns CDR1 SGDLS and CDR2 YYNGEE. V lost 0 bases to trimming and J lost 2 bases, with 18 bases between them. The CDR3 spells CASSVGVGQGGTYEQYF. DNA of the CDR3: TGTGCCAGCAGCGTAGGAGTCGGGCAGGGGGGAACCTACGAGCAGTACTTC.

The chain recombines TRBV29-1 with TRBJ2-7; 8 bases match TRBD1. The CDR3 loop spans 14 amino acids. CDR1 is SQVTM and CDR2 is ANQGSEA in the germline V gene. Trimming removed 6 bases from V and 2 bases from J; junction bases left unmatched: 9. The chain's CDR3 is CSVTRDRLTYEQYF. CDR3 nucleotides: TGCAGCGTGACCCGGGACAGGCTGACCTACGAGCAGTACTTC.

This clonotype was counted at least ten times. The chain links TRBV7-3 to TRBJ1-1, with D perhaps TRBD1 (5 bases). Germline values: CDR1 SGHTA, CDR2 FQGTGA. V was shortened by 1 base and J by 4 bases, with 19 bases between the two germline ends. The CDR3 runs 17 residues. CDR3 region: CASSLIGGTLVGTEAFF. CDR3 DNA: TGTGCCAGCAGCTTAATCGGGGGGACTTTAGTAGGCACTGAAGCTTTCTTT. Full variable domain (rest looked up from reference TRBV7-3 and TRBJ1-1): GAGVSQTPSNKVTEKGKYVELRCDPISGHTALYWYRQSLGQGPEFLIYFQGTGAADDSGLPNDRFFAVRPEGSVSTLKIQRTERGDSAVYLCASSLIGGTLVGTEAFFGQGTRLTVV.

V gene TRBV20-1 combines with J gene TRBJ2-3; 12 nucleotides align to TRBD1. The germline gives CDR1 DFQATT, CDR2 SNEGSKA (reference sequence). This CDR3 is built from 15 residues. V lost 5 bases and J lost 5; bases outside the gene matches: 8. CDR3: CSAGGGQGAGDTQYF. The CDR3 nucleotides are TGCAGTGCTGGGGGGGGACAGGGGGCTGGAGATACGCAGTATTTT.

Only a few counts were recorded for this clonotype. This sequence joins TRBV19 and TRBJ2-5; possibly TRBD1 or TRBD2 for D (5 bases each). Trimming removed 10 bases from V and 0 bases from J, with 12 bases in between. The length of the CDR3 is 13 residues. The germline V gene encodes CDR1 LNHDA and CDR2 SQIVND (reference sequence). The CDR3 sequence: CATSRDHQETQYF. CDR3 in DNA: TGTGCCACCTCTCGGGACCACCAAGAGACCCAGTACTTC.

On this clonotype: Since the CDR3 does not end with the conserved phenylalanine or tryptophan, this likely comes from a read error. Because the CDR3's place on the DNA is in doubt, the DNA is left out and the CDR3 is given as listed by TCRdb. This sequence joins TRBV9 and TRBJ1-1; the table's D call, TRBD1, was not checked against the DNA. Looked up from germline, CDR1 is SGDLS and CDR2 is YYNGEE. The CDR3 adds up to 12 amino acids, both ends counted. The CDR3 loop is CASSLTGVEANY.

This clonotype showed up many times. V gene TRBV5-1 combines with J gene TRBJ2-7, with TRBD2 identical over 7 bases. Germline V lookup: CDR1 SGHRS, CDR2 YFSETQ. V trimming: 0 bases; J trimming: 0 bases; junction bases outside the gene matches: 6. The CDR3 runs 16 residues. Written as DNA, the CDR3 is TGCGCCAGCAGCTTGGCCCTAGCGGAGAGCTCCTACGAGCAGTACTTC. This gives the protein CASSLALAESSYEQYF.